This T cell receptor beta chain was identified in a study of blood T cell repertoires in COVID-19. Study background: Samples representing acute and convalescent COVID-19 were sourced from the United States, Italy and Spain. PBMCs, B-cell-depleted T cells, or T cells provided the cDNA or gDNA that made up the material.

Method: immunoSEQ multiplex PCR; TCRdb's copy keeps in-frame clones and lacks some. The table lists about 53,000 clones, 90% to 95% of them singletons. The CDR3 length is 16 residues. The ends lost 8 bases at V and 6 bases at J; junction bases unmatched: 14. CDR1 and CDR2 (germline): ENHRY, SYGVKD. V and J are TRBV10-3 and TRBJ2-7; 12 bases match TRBD2. The clonotype comes from a human donor in a cohort sampled during active COVID-19. The sequencing sample was made of peripheral blood. CDR3 region: CAIGRTSGKALSEQYF. The CDR3 DNA sequence: TGTGCCATCGGCCGGACTAGCGGGAAAGCTCTCTCCGAGCAGTACTTC.